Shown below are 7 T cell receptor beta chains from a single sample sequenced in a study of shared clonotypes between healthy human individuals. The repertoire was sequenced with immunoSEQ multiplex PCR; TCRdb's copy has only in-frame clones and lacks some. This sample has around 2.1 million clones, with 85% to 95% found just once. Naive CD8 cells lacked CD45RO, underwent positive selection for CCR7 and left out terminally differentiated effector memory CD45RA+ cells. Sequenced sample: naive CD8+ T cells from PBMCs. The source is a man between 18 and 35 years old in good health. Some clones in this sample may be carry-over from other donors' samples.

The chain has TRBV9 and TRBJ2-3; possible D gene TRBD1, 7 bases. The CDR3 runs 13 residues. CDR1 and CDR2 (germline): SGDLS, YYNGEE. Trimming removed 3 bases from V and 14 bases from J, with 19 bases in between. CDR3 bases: TGTGCCAGCAGCGCAGGGGGGACGCAAGCCCCGTATTTT. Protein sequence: CASSAGGTQAPYF.

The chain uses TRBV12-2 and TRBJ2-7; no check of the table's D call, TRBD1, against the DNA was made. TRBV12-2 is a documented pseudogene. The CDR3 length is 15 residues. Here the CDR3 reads CASRHTGLRSYEQYF. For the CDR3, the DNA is TGTGCAAGTCGCCACACAGGGCTAAGGTCCTACGAGCAGTACTTC.

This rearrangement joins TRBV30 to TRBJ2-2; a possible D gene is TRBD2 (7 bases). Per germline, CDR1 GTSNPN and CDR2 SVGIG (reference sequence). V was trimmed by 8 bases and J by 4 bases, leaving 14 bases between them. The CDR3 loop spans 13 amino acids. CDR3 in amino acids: CALGGRVTGELFF. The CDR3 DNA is TGTGCCCTGGGGGGGCGAGTCACCGGGGAGCTGTTTTTT.

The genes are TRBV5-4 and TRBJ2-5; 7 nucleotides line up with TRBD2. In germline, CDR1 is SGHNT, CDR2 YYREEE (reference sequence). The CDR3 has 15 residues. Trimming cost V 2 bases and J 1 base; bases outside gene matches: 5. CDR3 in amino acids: CASSFRAGLQETQYF. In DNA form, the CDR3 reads TGTGCCAGCAGCTTTAGAGCGGGACTCCAAGAGACCCAGTACTTC.

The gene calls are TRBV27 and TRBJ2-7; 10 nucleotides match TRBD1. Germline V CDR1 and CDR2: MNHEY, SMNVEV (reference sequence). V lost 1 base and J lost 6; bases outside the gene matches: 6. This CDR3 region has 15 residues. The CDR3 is CASSLYQTGGLEQYF. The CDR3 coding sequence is TGTGCCAGCAGTTTATACCAGACAGGGGGCCTCGAGCAGTACTTC.

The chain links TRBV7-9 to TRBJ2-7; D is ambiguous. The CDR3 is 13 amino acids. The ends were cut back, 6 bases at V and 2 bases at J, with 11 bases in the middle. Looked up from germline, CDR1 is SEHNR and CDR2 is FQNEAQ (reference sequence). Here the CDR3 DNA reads TGTGCCAGCAGAACGGACCGTACCTACGAGCAGTACTTC. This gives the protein CASRTDRTYEQYF.

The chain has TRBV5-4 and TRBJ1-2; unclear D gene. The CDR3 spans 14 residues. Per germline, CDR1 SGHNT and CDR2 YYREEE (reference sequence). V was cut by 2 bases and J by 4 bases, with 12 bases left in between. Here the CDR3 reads CASSFPTRGYGYTF. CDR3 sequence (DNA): TGTGCCAGCAGCTTCCCCACCCGAGGCTATGGCTACACCTTC.